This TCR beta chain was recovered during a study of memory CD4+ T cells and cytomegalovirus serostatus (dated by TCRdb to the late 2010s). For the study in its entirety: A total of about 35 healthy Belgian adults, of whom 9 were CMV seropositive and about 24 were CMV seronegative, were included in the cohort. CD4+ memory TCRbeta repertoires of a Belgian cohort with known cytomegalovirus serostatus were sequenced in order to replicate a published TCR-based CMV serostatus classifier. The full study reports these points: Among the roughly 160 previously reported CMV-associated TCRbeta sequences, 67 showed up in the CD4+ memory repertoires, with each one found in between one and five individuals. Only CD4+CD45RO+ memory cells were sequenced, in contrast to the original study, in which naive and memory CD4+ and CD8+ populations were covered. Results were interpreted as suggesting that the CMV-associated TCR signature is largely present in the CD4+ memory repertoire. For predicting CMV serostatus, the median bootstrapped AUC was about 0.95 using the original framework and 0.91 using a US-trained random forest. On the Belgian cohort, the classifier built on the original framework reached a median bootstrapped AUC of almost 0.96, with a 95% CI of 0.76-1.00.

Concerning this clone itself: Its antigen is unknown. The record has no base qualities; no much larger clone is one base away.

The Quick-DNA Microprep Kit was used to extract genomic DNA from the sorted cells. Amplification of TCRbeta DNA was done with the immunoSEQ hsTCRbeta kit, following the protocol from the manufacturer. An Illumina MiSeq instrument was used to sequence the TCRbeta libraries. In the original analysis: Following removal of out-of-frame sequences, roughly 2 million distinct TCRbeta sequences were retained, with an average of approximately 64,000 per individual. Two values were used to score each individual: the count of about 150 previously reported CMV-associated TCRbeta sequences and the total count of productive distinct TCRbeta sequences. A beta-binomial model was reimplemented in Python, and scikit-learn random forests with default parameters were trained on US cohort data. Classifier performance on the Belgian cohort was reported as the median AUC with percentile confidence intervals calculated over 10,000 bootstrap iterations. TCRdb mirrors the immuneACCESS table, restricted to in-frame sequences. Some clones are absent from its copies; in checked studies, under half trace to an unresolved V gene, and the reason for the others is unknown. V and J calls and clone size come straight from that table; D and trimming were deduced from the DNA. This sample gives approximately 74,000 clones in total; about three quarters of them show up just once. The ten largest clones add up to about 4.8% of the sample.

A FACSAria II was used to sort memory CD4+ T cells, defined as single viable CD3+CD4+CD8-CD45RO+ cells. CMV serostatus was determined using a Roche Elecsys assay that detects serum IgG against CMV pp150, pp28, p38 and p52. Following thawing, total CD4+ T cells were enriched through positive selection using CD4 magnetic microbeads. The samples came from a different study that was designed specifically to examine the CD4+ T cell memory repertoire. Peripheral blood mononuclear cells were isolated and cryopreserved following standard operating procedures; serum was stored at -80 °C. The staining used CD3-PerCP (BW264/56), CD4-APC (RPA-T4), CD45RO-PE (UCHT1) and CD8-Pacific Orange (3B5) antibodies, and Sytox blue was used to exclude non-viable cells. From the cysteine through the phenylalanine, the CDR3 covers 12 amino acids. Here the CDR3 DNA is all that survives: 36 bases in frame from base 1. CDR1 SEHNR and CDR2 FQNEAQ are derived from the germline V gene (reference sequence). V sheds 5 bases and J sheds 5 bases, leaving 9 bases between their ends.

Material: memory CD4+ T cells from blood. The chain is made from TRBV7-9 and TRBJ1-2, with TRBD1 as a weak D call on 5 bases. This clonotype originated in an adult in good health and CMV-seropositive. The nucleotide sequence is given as TGTGCCAGCAGCAAGACAGATTATGGCTACACCTTC. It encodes CASSKTDYGYTF.